This T cell receptor beta chain was captured by sequencing in a study of blood T cell repertoires in COVID-19. Study context: Whether acute or convalescent, the COVID-19 samples came from the United States, Italy and Spain. Sources were T cells, B-cell-depleted T cells, or PBMCs; the material itself was cDNA or gDNA.

Per the original methods: Estimates of nucleated cell counts were drawn from the amplification of reference gene primers. Sequencing was performed with immunoSEQ multiplex PCR; in TCRdb, only in-frame clones are kept and a portion is missing. The V and J calls and clone size are taken from that table; D and trimming were inferred from the DNA. The sample includes approximately 110,000 clones, more than 75% of them seen just once. This receptor was obtained from a human donor in a cohort sampled during active COVID-19. The sequencing input was peripheral blood.

Here the CDR3 reads CASSKLGNQPQHF. As DNA, the CDR3 is TGTGCCAGCAGTAAACTTGGCAATCAGCCCCAGCATTTT. This chain joins TRBV6-2 or TRBV6-3 and TRBJ1-5; the D is unclear. The CDR3 has 13 residues. Germline CDR1 is MNHEY and CDR2 is SVGEGT. V lost 5 bases and J 2 bases, leaving 7 bases between the germline ends.